A single sample gave rise to the 31 T cell receptor beta chains below, sequenced in a study of control samples from healthy donors and cancer patients. Assay used: immunoSEQ multiplex PCR; TCRdb lists only in-frame clones, some missing. The sample holds around 100,000 clones, roughly 87% seen once. The sample consisted of blood. Every receptor here comes from a woman between 50 and 59 years old in good health.

This sequence joins TRBV5-1 and TRBJ2-3; 15 nucleotides line up with TRBD2. The V segment lost 2 bases and the J segment 3 bases; nucleotides outside the gene matches: 7. The germline V gene has CDR1 SGHRS and CDR2 YFSETQ. This CDR3 region has 18 residues. This chain's CDR3 is CASSLGLAGGTGTDTQYF. Here the CDR3 DNA reads TGCGCCAGCAGCTTAGGACTAGCGGGGGGGACCGGTACAGATACGCAGTATTTT.

The chain's CDR3 is CASSLSSGSGLYSSYEQYF. For the CDR3, the DNA is TGTGCCAGCAGCCTATCAAGTGGTAGCGGGCTTTACTCCTCCTACGAGCAGTACTTC. This chain links TRBV5-4 with TRBJ2-7, with 7 bases fitting TRBD2. The germline CDR1 and CDR2 sequences are SGHNT and YYREEE (reference sequence). The CDR3 is made up of 19 amino acids. The V gene end was trimmed by 4 bases and the J gene end by 0 bases; junction bases not matched to a gene: 19.

This chain links TRBV12-3 or TRBV12-4 with TRBJ1-6; D remains unclear. The CDR3 has 13 amino acids. The ends were cut back, 6 bases at V and 7 bases at J, with 10 bases in the middle. CDR3 sequence (DNA): TGTGCCAGCAGCCTTGACCGAAATTCACCCCTCCACTTT. Its protein is CASSLDRNSPLHF.

J is TRBJ2-7 and V is TRBV27; tentative D call: TRBD1 (5 bases). Germline loops: CDR1 MNHEY, CDR2 SMNVEV (reference sequence). This CDR3 is 13 amino acids long. V was cut by 8 bases and J by 4 bases, with 15 bases left in between. The chain's CDR3 is CASAPQGSYEQYV. The DNA of the CDR3 is TGTGCCAGCGCCCCGCAGGGCTCGTACGAGCAGTACGTC.

This clone was detected only once. The genes are TRBV24-1 and TRBJ2-5; 11 positions match TRBD1. Germline loops: CDR1 KGHDR, CDR2 SFDVKD. V trimming: 9 bases; J trimming: 4 bases; junction bases outside the gene matches: 9. The CDR3 spans 15 residues. CDR3 residues: CATGALGTGGETQYF. The CDR3 DNA reads TGTGCCACCGGAGCGCTCGGGACAGGGGGAGAGACCCAGTACTTC.

This clone has just one count. V is TRBV11-3 and J is TRBJ2-1; perhaps TRBD2 as D (5 bases). The CDR3 extends over 17 amino acids. V lost 1 base and J 6 bases, leaving 19 bases between the germline ends. The germline V gene has CDR1 SGHNT and CDR2 YENEEA. Written as DNA, the CDR3 is TGTGCCAGCAGCTTAGGAGGAGGCCGAAGAAAGAGCAATGAGCAGTTCTTC. Translated: CASSLGGGRRKSNEQFF. The full variable domain, in which reference TRBV11-3 and TRBJ2-1 provide the parts outside the CDR3, is EAGVVQSPRYKIIEKKQPVAFWCNPISGHNTLYWYLQNLGQGPELLIRYENEEAVDDSQLPKDRFSAERLKGVDSTLKIQPAELGDSAVYLCASSLGGGRRKSNEQFFGPGTRLTVL.

V usage is TRBV7-2 and J usage is TRBJ2-6; 7 bases match TRBD1. The CDR3 length is 17 residues. The germline CDR1 and CDR2 sequences are SGHTA and FQGNSA. Unmatched junction bases numbered 4, after V lost 1 base and J lost 1 base. CDR3 sequence reads: CASSLVGTESGANVLTF. In DNA, the CDR3 is TGTGCCAGCAGCTTAGTGGGGACAGAGTCTGGGGCCAACGTCCTGACTTTC.

The rearrangement joins TRBV2 to TRBJ2-2, with 13 nucleotides matching TRBD2. With V trimmed by 6 bases and J by 4 bases, 5 bases remained unmatched. CDR1 is SNHLY, CDR2 FYNNEI, per germline. There are 16 residues in the CDR3. CDR3 loop: CASRGLAGEVTGELFF. CDR3 DNA: TGTGCCAGCAGAGGACTAGCGGGGGAAGTCACCGGGGAGCTGTTTTTT.

The CDR3 loop is CSVVSPGAGSRNTGELFF. The CDR3 nucleotides read TGCAGCGTTGTTTCCCCGGGGGCGGGGTCAAGAAACACCGGGGAGCTGTTTTTT. This chain uses TRBV29-1 with TRBJ2-2; D may be TRBD1 or TRBD2 (6 bases each). This CDR3 contains 18 residues. The V gene's germline CDR1 is SQVTM and CDR2 ANQGSEA. Trimming removed 4 bases from V and 2 bases from J, with 23 bases in between.

The CDR3 coding sequence is TGCGCCAGCAGCCCAGGGGCGGACTACGAGCAGTACTTC. It yields the protein CASSPGADYEQYF. The V gene is TRBV4-1, the J gene TRBJ2-7; possibly TRBD1 for D (6 bases). With 4 bases removed from V and 3 bases from J, the gap between germline ends came to 10 bases. The CDR3 sequence is 13 residues long. CDR1 is MGHRA and CDR2 is YSYEKL in the germline V gene.

The J gene is TRBJ2-1, the V gene TRBV5-8; TRBD2 matches at 10 bases. The length of the CDR3 is 15 residues. The J segment lost 7 bases and the V segment lost 4 bases, leaving 8 bases of the junction unmatched. The germline gives CDR1 SGHTS, CDR2 YDEGEE. CDR3 protein: CASSAGTSARNEQFF. The CDR3, as DNA: TGTGCCAGCAGCGCCGGGACTAGCGCCAGGAATGAGCAGTTCTTC.

This CDR3 is CASRKTGTAYQPQHF. Here the CDR3 DNA reads TGTGCCAGCAGAAAGACCGGGACAGCCTATCAGCCCCAGCATTTT. V usage is TRBV6-5 and J usage is TRBJ1-5, with 7 bases lining up with TRBD1. The CDR3 runs to 15 residues. The germline V gene encodes CDR1 MNHEY and CDR2 SVGAGI. The J segment lost 5 bases and the V segment lost 6 bases, leaving 10 bases of the junction unmatched.

V gene TRBV6-2 or TRBV6-3 combines with J gene TRBJ2-7; 8 nucleotides agree with TRBD1. The CDR3 spans 15 residues. Per the germline V gene, CDR1 is MNHEY and CDR2 is SVGEGT. The V segment lost 0 bases and the J segment 4 bases; nucleotides outside the gene matches: 5. The CDR3 spells CASSYSRTGWYEQYV. CDR3 nucleotides: TGTGCCAGCAGTTACTCGAGGACAGGGTGGTACGAGCAGTACGTC.

The chain combines TRBV24-1 with TRBJ1-2; the D gene is possibly TRBD1 (5 bases). Per the germline V gene, CDR1 is KGHDR and CDR2 is SFDVKD. CDR3 size: 14 residues. V lost 3 bases to trimming and J lost 4 bases, with 11 bases between them. The CDR3 sequence: CATSDGTVVYGYTF. The CDR3 DNA follows: TGTGCCACCAGTGATGGGACGGTCGTCTATGGCTACACCTTC.

The rearrangement uses TRBV12-3 or TRBV12-4 and TRBJ1-2; D is unresolved. CDR3 length: 11 residues. V lost 6 bases to trimming and J lost 6 bases, with 8 bases between them. The CDR3 region has the DNA TGTGCCAGCAGAACGGTCGATGGCTACACCTTC. This codes for CASRTVDGYTF.

The chain combines TRBV4-3 with TRBJ1-6, with D unresolved. Germline V gene lookup returns CDR1 LGHNA and CDR2 YSLEER. Trimming shortened V by 0 bases and J by 12 bases, and 15 bases separated the two germline ends. The CDR3 length is 15 residues. Here the CDR3 reads CASSQDRAAEGPLHF. The CDR3 coding sequence is TGCGCCAGCAGCCAAGATAGGGCGGCCGAGGGACCCCTCCACTTT.

This chain connects TRBV11-2 to TRBJ2-5; TRBD2 agrees at 8 bases. The CDR3 totals 15 residues. Germline V gives CDR1 SGHAT, CDR2 FQNNGV. The V gene end was trimmed by 5 bases and the J gene end by 5 bases; junction bases not matched to a gene: 10. This CDR3 reads CASSQRTSISETQYF. The CDR3, as DNA: TGTGCCAGCAGCCAGAGGACTAGCATTTCCGAGACCCAGTACTTC.

The chain is built from TRBV30 and TRBJ2-3; TRBD2 agrees at 10 bases. V was pared by 4 bases and J by 4 bases, with 17 bases of the junction left unmatched. CDR3 size: 18 residues. Per the germline V gene, CDR1 is GTSNPN and CDR2 is SVGIG (reference sequence). The CDR3 loop is CAWTDVSGRAGGPDTQYF. CDR3 in DNA: TGTGCCTGGACCGATGTCAGCGGGAGGGCGGGAGGCCCAGATACGCAGTATTTT. Full variable domain (rest looked up from reference TRBV30 and TRBJ2-3): SQTIHQWPATLVQPVGSPLSLECTVEGTSNPNLYWYRQAAGRGLQLLFYSVGIGQISSEVPQNLSASRPQDRQFILSSKKLLLSDSGFYLCAWTDVSGRAGGPDTQYFGPGTRLTVL.

The V call is TRBV6-1, the J call TRBJ1-4, with D perhaps TRBD1 (6 bases). There are 15 residues in the CDR3. V lost 0 bases to trimming and J lost 9 bases, with 14 bases between them. From germline, CDR1 is MNHNS and CDR2 SASEGT. CDR3 bases: TGTGCCAGCAGTGAAGCGCTTCAGGGGCGGCAAAAACTGTTTTTT. As protein: CASSEALQGRQKLFF.

This chain connects TRBV3-1 (or the pseudogene TRBV3-2) to TRBJ2-3; the D gene is possibly TRBD2 (7 bases). The germline V and J ends were trimmed by 6 bases and 8 bases, with 30 bases remaining between them. CDR1 is LGHDT, CDR2 YNNKEL, per germline (reference sequence). CDR3 size: 18 residues. The chain's CDR3 is CASRWGGPENGAQGTQYF. The CDR3 DNA sequence: TGTGCCAGCAGGTGGGGGGGCCCCGAAAATGGTGCACAGGGTACGCAGTATTTT.

V usage is TRBV5-1 and J usage is TRBJ2-5; D not certain. This CDR3 has 14 amino acids. CDR1 is SGHRS, CDR2 YFSETQ, per germline. V shed 6 bases and J shed 5 bases, with 17 bases lying between them. The CDR3 reads CASTSLETPETQYF. In DNA, the CDR3 is TGCGCCAGCACGTCCCTTGAGACTCCGGAGACCCAGTACTTC.

The chain combines TRBV7-2 with TRBJ1-1; perhaps TRBD1 as D (5 bases). CDR3 length: 16 amino acids. Per the germline V gene, CDR1 is SGHTA and CDR2 is FQGNSA. Trimming cost V 2 bases and J 0 bases, with 13 bases left between them. In DNA form, the CDR3 reads TGTGCCAGCAGCTTAACTCCGGGGGGGGTGAACACTGAAGCTTTCTTT. This codes for CASSLTPGGVNTEAFF.

The chain recombines TRBV4-3 with TRBJ1-5; possibly TRBD1 for D (6 bases). V was pared by 1 base and J by 8 bases, with 15 bases between. Per the germline V gene, CDR1 is LGHNA and CDR2 is YSLEER. This CDR3 is built from 15 residues. CDR3 amino acids: CASSQGGRPGEPQHF. The CDR3 bases are TGCGCCAGCAGCCAAGGGGGGCGGCCGGGTGAGCCCCAGCATTTT.

This chain links TRBV5-8 with TRBJ2-1; D is unresolved. The germline V gene has CDR1 SGHTS and CDR2 YDEGEE. V dropped 0 bases and J dropped 9 bases, with 4 bases sitting between them. The CDR3 contains 11 residues. The CDR3 coding sequence is TGTGCCAGCAGCTTGGGAGGTGAGCAGTTCTTC. Amino acids: CASSLGGEQFF.

The rearrangement joins TRBV7-9 to TRBJ2-3; 7 nucleotides match TRBD2. Germline V gene sequence: CDR1 SEHNR, CDR2 FQNEAQ (reference sequence). The CDR3 length is 17 residues. The ends lost 2 bases at V and 6 bases at J; junction bases unmatched: 14. The CDR3 DNA reads TGTGCCAGCAGCTTACTTACCGGGGGGTATAGGTCGGATACGCAGTATTTT. This encodes CASSLLTGGYRSDTQYF.

The chain has TRBV3-1 (or the pseudogene TRBV3-2) and TRBJ1-1, with 8 bases lining up with TRBD1. V dropped 4 bases and J dropped 1; count of bases not matched to a gene: 8. This CDR3 spans 16 amino acids. Germline lookup yields CDR1 LGHDT and CDR2 YNNKEL (reference sequence). In nucleotides, the CDR3 is TGTGCCAGCAGCCCGCTGAGGACAGGGAGGAACACTGAAGCTTTCTTT. It specifies CASSPLRTGRNTEAFF.

The chain combines TRBV7-3 with TRBJ2-1; a possible D gene is TRBD2 (6 bases). Trimming stripped 5 bases from V and 7 bases from J, with 12 bases between. From germline, CDR1 is SGHTA and CDR2 FQGTGA. This CDR3 comprises 13 residues. The CDR3 DNA sequence: TGTGCCAGCAGCCCCCGTGGGGGGAATGAGCAGTTCTTC. Amino acids: CASSPRGGNEQFF.

The CDR3 loop is CASRDFLGLLYNEQFF. The CDR3 DNA sequence: TGTGCCAGCAGAGATTTTTTGGGTCTTCTCTACAATGAGCAGTTCTTC. The chain links TRBV28 to TRBJ2-1; D is uncertain. Trimming removed 6 bases from V and 3 bases from J, with 18 bases in between. This CDR3 has 16 amino acids. From germline, CDR1 is MDHEN and CDR2 SYDVKM.

The chain links TRBV11-2 to TRBJ2-7; D possibly corresponds to TRBD1 (5 bases). CDR3 length equals 13 residues. The germline V gene encodes CDR1 SGHAT and CDR2 FQNNGV. CDR3 bases: TGTACCTCCAAGCAGGGCTTACGGTCCGAGCAGTACTTC. It specifies CTSKQGLRSEQYF. Together with reference TRBV11-2 and TRBJ2-7, the CDR3 gives the full variable domain: EAGVAQSPRYKIIEKRQSVAFWCNPISGHATLYWYQQILGQGPKLLIQFQNNGVVDDSQLPKDRFSAERLKGVDSTLKIQPAKLEDSAVYLCTSKQGLRSEQYFGPGTRLTVT.

About this clone: Relative to the germline gene, one junction end is altered; a read error may explain this. The CDR3 bases are TGCGCCAGCAGACAAGGGGCGTCGGACATTCAGTACTTC. This translates into CASRQGASDIQYF. This chain uses TRBV4-1 with TRBJ2-4; a weak D match, TRBD1 (5 bases). The length of the CDR3 is 13 residues. Germline assignment: CDR1 MGHRA and CDR2 YSYEKL.

This chain joins TRBV29-1 and TRBJ1-5; no firm D call. V was pared by 4 bases and J by 3 bases, with 13 bases between. This CDR3 has 14 amino acids. CDR1 is SQVTM, CDR2 ANQGSEA, per germline. The chain's CDR3 is CSVAAEGYNQPQHF. The CDR3 DNA follows: TGCAGCGTTGCAGCAGAAGGATACAATCAGCCCCAGCATTTT.